The 25 T cell receptor beta chains listed next were all sequenced from one sample in a study of T cells after yellow fever vaccination (dated by TCRdb to between 2018 and 2021). Library method: 5' RACE. TCRdb names Illumina HiSeq 2500 as the instrument used. TCRdb reanalyzed the raw reads on its own, using fastp at Q25 for trimming and MiXCR for clone calling, and kept in-frame beta chains. Every CDR3 protein is listed once, alongside the most common genes and DNA of its rows. This sample holds approximately 550,000 distinct CDR3 sequences; 19% were observed only once. The ten biggest clones cover 14% of the sample. The sample's treatment or condition label, in plain terms: live attenuated yellow fever vaccine strain. The specimen comprised PBMCs, sampled 15 days after the yellow fever booster vaccination. The receptors come from a man aged 30 to 45 who received the YFV17D yellow fever vaccine.

The chain couples TRBV20-1 to TRBJ2-3; 8 bases agree with TRBD1. The V gene's germline CDR1 is DFQATT and CDR2 SNEGSKA (reference sequence). The J segment lost 1 base and the V segment lost 1 base, leaving 4 bases of the junction unmatched. The CDR3 has 15 amino acids. The CDR3 sequence is CSARAGQGGTDTQYF. DNA for the CDR3: TGCAGTGCTAGAGCCGGACAGGGAGGCACAGATACGCAGTATTTT.

The chain's CDR3 is CASSQDSVGNSPLHF. The CDR3, as DNA: TGCGCCAGCAGCCAAGATTCCGTCGGGAACTCACCCCTCCACTTT. The chain carries TRBV4-3 and TRBJ1-6; D unresolved. V lost 0 bases to trimming and J lost 10 bases, with 13 bases between them. Germline-derived CDR1 and CDR2 are LGHNA and YSLEER. The CDR3 is 15 residues long.

This clonotype appeared a few times. The chain is built from TRBV11-2 and TRBJ1-2; D perhaps matches TRBD1 (6 bases). From germline, CDR1 is SGHAT and CDR2 FQNNGV. Trimming removed 5 bases from V and 8 bases from J, with 12 bases in between. The CDR3 spans 12 residues. This CDR3 reads CASSEQGRGYTF. Here the CDR3 DNA reads TGTGCCAGCAGCGAACAGGGAAGGGGCTACACCTTC.

The chain combines TRBV7-3 with TRBJ2-1; the match to TRBD1 covers 10 bases. Germline lookup yields CDR1 SGHTA and CDR2 FQGTGA. The junction had 4 bases not matched to a gene; V was cut back by 5 bases and J by 9 bases. The CDR3 totals 13 residues. The chain's CDR3 is CASSAGQGFEQFF. CDR3 in DNA: TGTGCCAGCAGCGCGGGACAGGGGTTTGAGCAGTTCTTC.

The V and J genes are TRBV7-2 and TRBJ2-7; 10 positions agree with TRBD2. Germline CDR1 and CDR2: SGHTA and FQGNSA. V shed 1 base and J 2 bases; nucleotides not matched to a gene: 2. CDR3 length equals 15 residues. CDR3 in DNA: TGTGCCAGCAGCTTAGAAAGCGGGAGGGCCTACGAGCAGTACTTC. Protein: CASSLESGRAYEQYF.

This clonotype has only a few counts. This chain uses TRBV2 with TRBJ2-1; 7 nucleotides match TRBD2. V lost 7 bases to trimming and J lost 5 bases; unmatched junction nucleotides: 11. Germline CDR1 is SNHLY and CDR2 is FYNNEI. This CDR3 contains 15 residues. CDR3: CASNGGSGGNNEQFF. CDR3 sequence (DNA): TGTGCCAGCAACGGAGGATCGGGAGGAAACAATGAGCAGTTCTTC. The complete variable domain, with remaining parts taken from reference TRBV2 and TRBJ2-1, reads EPEVTQTPSHQVTQMGQEVILRCVPISNHLYFYWYRQILGQKVEFLVSFYNNEISEKSEIFDDQFSVERPDGSNFTLKIRSTKLEDSAMYFCASNGGSGGNNEQFFGPGTRLTVL.

The V gene is TRBV15, the J gene TRBJ2-5; perhaps TRBD2 as D (6 bases). The CDR3 is 12 amino acids. Germline CDR1 LNHNV, CDR2 YYDKDF (reference sequence). Trimming pared 2 bases from V and 5 bases from J, leaving 6 bases between. CDR3 loop: CATSRRGETQYF. CDR3 DNA: TGTGCCACCAGCAGACGGGGGGAGACCCAGTACTTC. Full variable domain (remainder filled in from reference TRBV15 and TRBJ2-5): DAMVIQNPRYQVTQFGKPVTLSCSQTLNHNVMYWYQQKSSQAPKLLFHYYDKDFNNEADTPDNFQSRRPNTSFCFLDIRSPGLGDTAMYLCATSRRGETQYFGPGTRLLVL.

V and J are TRBV7-2 and TRBJ2-5; D is unclear. The V end was cut by 1 base, the J end by 1 base, with 10 bases between. Germline-derived CDR1 and CDR2 are SGHTA and FQGNSA. The CDR3 loop spans 15 amino acids. DNA of the CDR3: TGTGCCAGCAGCTTAGAGAGCCATATCCAAGAGACCCAGTACTTC. Its protein is CASSLESHIQETQYF.

This clonotype was counted only a few times. The V and J genes are TRBV9 and TRBJ1-1, with a tentative D call TRBD1 (6 bases). CDR3 length equals 14 residues. V lost 4 bases and J lost 5, with 15 bases in between. Germline CDR1 SGDLS, CDR2 YYNGEE. CDR3 residues: CASSLTGRSTEAFF. CDR3 in DNA: TGTGCCAGCAGCCTCACAGGGAGATCTACTGAAGCTTTCTTT. Supplemented by reference TRBV9 and TRBJ1-1, the full variable domain reads DSGVTQTPKHLITATGQRVTLRCSPRSGDLSVYWYQQSLDQGLQFLIQYYNGEERAKGNILERFSAQQFPDLHSELNLSSLELGDSALYFCASSLTGRSTEAFFGQGTRLTVV.

A few counts support this clonotype. This chain uses TRBV11-2 with TRBJ2-7; no firm D call. In germline, CDR1 is SGHAT, CDR2 FQNNGV. CDR3 length: 15 residues. Trimming shortened V by 2 bases and J by 0 bases, and 11 bases separated the two germline ends. The CDR3: CASSLSQASSYEQYF. DNA of the CDR3: TGTGCCAGCAGCTTATCGCAGGCTAGCTCCTACGAGCAGTACTTC.

A few counts support this clonotype. The chain has TRBV14 and TRBJ1-3; a weak D match, TRBD1 (5 bases). V was shortened by 1 base and J by 8 bases, with 12 bases between the two germline ends. The CDR3 has 14 residues. Per the germline V gene, CDR1 is SGHDN and CDR2 is FVKESK. CDR3 in amino acids: CASSQVFGGDTIYF. The CDR3, as DNA: TGTGCCAGCAGCCAAGTTTTCGGGGGAGACACCATATATTTT.

A few counts support this clonotype. This chain uses TRBV7-2 with TRBJ2-5; 9 bases align to TRBD2. The CDR3 is 16 residues long. Per the germline V gene, CDR1 is SGHTA and CDR2 is FQGNSA. V lost 2 bases to trimming and J lost 5 bases; unmatched junction nucleotides: 9. This chain's CDR3 is CASSLQGGRAPETQYF. CDR3 coding DNA: TGTGCCAGCAGCTTACAGGGCGGGAGGGCCCCTGAGACCCAGTACTTC.

In its sample, this clonotype was seen a few times. The genes are TRBV10-3 and TRBJ2-3; D might be TRBD1 (5 bases). This CDR3 is built from 12 residues. Trimming removed 8 bases at V and 3 bases at J, with 9 bases between. Germline-derived CDR1 and CDR2 are ENHRY and SYGVKD. CDR3 nucleotides: TGTGCCATCGGAGCAGGGACAGATACGCAGTATTTT. The encoded protein is CAIGAGTDTQYF.

This clonotype came up a few times. The chain employs TRBV24-1 and TRBJ2-7; D may be TRBD1 (5 bases). Per germline, CDR1 KGHDR and CDR2 SFDVKD. Trimming stripped 3 bases from V and 13 bases from J, with 27 bases between. This CDR3 contains 16 residues. DNA for the CDR3: TGTGCCACCAGTGATCAAGGGGATTACCAAAGCTTTCGCCTTTACTTC. Encoded protein: CATSDQGDYQSFRLYF.

J is TRBJ2-5 and V is TRBV5-1; D ambiguous. The length of the CDR3 is 15 residues. The V and J ends lost 0 bases and 2 bases respectively, with 11 bases between them. CDR1 SGHRS and CDR2 YFSETQ come from the germline V gene. CDR3 residues: CASSLAAVTQETQYF. The CDR3 DNA follows: TGCGCCAGCAGCTTGGCGGCAGTAACTCAAGAGACCCAGTACTTC.

This chain links TRBV5-1 with TRBJ2-5; a weak D match, TRBD1 (5 bases). This CDR3 has 15 amino acids. V was cut by 1 base and J by 4 bases, with 14 bases left in between. Per germline, CDR1 SGHRS and CDR2 YFSETQ. CDR3 sequence: CASSLFRQGRETQYF. CDR3 nucleotides: TGCGCCAGCAGCTTGTTCCGGCAGGGAAGAGAGACCCAGTACTTC.

This clonotype has just a few counts. V gene TRBV20-1 combines with J gene TRBJ2-3; TRBD2 might be the D (6 bases). The CDR3 length is 13 residues. CDR1 and CDR2 from the germline V gene are DFQATT and SNEGSKA (reference sequence). The ends were cut back, 5 bases at V and 4 bases at J, with 13 bases in the middle. CDR3 sequence (DNA): TGCAGTGCTGAGCGACTAGGCGCAGATACGCAGTATTTT. This sequence encodes CSAERLGADTQYF.

The chain combines TRBV19 with TRBJ2-1; D may correspond to TRBD1 or TRBD2 (5 bases each). Germline CDR1 LNHDA, CDR2 SQIVND (reference sequence). V was pared by 0 bases and J by 10 bases, with 13 bases between. The CDR3 covers 14 residues. The CDR3 spells CASSIDWGRGEQFF. The CDR3 DNA follows: TGTGCCAGTAGTATAGATTGGGGGAGAGGCGAGCAGTTCTTC.

This chain connects TRBV5-1 to TRBJ2-3; maybe TRBD2 (5 bases). The V end was cut by 3 bases, the J end by 2 bases, with 10 bases between. The CDR3 is 14 amino acids. Germline V CDR1 and CDR2: SGHRS, YFSETQ. This chain's CDR3 is CASSSARVTDTQYF. Here the CDR3 DNA reads TGCGCCAGCAGCTCCGCGCGGGTCACAGATACGCAGTATTTT.

This clonotype was counted only a few times. V is TRBV20-1 and J is TRBJ2-5; D ambiguous. Germline-derived CDR1 and CDR2 are DFQATT and SNEGSKA (reference sequence). CDR3 length: 11 amino acids. The CDR3 protein is CSGLYQETQYF. In DNA, the CDR3 is TGCAGCGGCCTGTACCAAGAGACCCAGTACTTC.

A note on this clonotype: A junction boundary mismatches the germline segment, possibly from a read error. V gene TRBV7-2 combines with J gene TRBJ2-3; a weak D match, TRBD1 (6 bases). Per the germline V gene, CDR1 is SGHTA and CDR2 is FQGNSA. CDR3 length: 12 residues. The CDR3 DNA reads as TGTGCAAGCAACTCCGACAGGAGGACGCAGTATTTT. It translates to CASNSDRRTQYF.

The V and J genes are TRBV27 and TRBJ1-1; D possibly corresponds to TRBD1 (5 bases). V was shortened by 2 bases and J by 4 bases, with 11 bases between the two germline ends. The V gene's germline CDR1 is MNHEY and CDR2 SMNVEV (reference sequence). The CDR3 spans 14 residues. The CDR3 region has the DNA TGTGCCAGCAGTTTAGGGGGGGTCGGCACTGAAGCTTTCTTT. It encodes CASSLGGVGTEAFF.

This clonotype has just a few counts. V is TRBV4-3 and J is TRBJ2-1; D is ambiguous. Trimming cost V 0 bases and J 7 bases, with 7 bases left between them. The germline CDR1 and CDR2 sequences are LGHNA and YSLEER. There are 13 residues in the CDR3. In DNA form, the CDR3 reads TGCGCCAGCAGCCAAGATCCGGCTAATGAGCAGTTCTTC. It is translated as CASSQDPANEQFF.

This clonotype was seen a few times. The chain couples TRBV24-1 to TRBJ2-5, with D possibly TRBD1 on 5 matching bases. The germline CDR1 and CDR2 sequences are KGHDR and SFDVKD. V gave up 8 bases and J gave up 4 bases, with 13 bases separating them. The CDR3 covers 13 residues. The CDR3 DNA sequence: TGTGCCACCATGGAGACAGTCGGAGAGACCCAGTACTTC. Amino acid sequence: CATMETVGETQYF.

The chain is built from TRBV20-1 and TRBJ2-1, with a weak D call TRBD2 (5 bases). The germline gives CDR1 DFQATT, CDR2 SNEGSKA (reference sequence). With 3 bases removed from V and 6 bases from J, the gap between germline ends came to 15 bases. The CDR3 runs to 14 residues. The DNA of the CDR3 is TGCAGTGCTAGCCCCAGGTCTGGAGGCAATGAGCAGTTCTTC. This translates into CSASPRSGGNEQFF.